Listed below are T cell receptor beta chains from one sample, sequenced in a study of T cells after yellow fever vaccination. TCRdb re-analysed the 5' RACE reads in MiXCR, keeping a single row per CDR3 protein. The sample records under 500,000 distinct CDR3 sequences, roughly a sixth being singletons. Here the sequenced sample was PBMCs, taken before the yellow fever booster vaccination. These receptors were collected from a man aged 18 to 35 who received the YFV17D yellow fever vaccine. The CDR3 runs from the conserved cysteine through the conserved F or W.

V gene: TRBV20-1; J gene: TRBJ2-5; CDR3 protein: CSSPEQETQYF
V gene: TRBV12-3/TRBV12-4; J gene: TRBJ1-4; CDR3 protein: CASSSGLGGREKLFF
V gene: TRBV7-2; J gene: TRBJ1-1; CDR3 protein: CASTPIQGGPEAFF
V gene: TRBV9; J gene: TRBJ2-3; CDR3 protein: CASSDGTLQPDTQYF
V gene: TRBV6-5; J gene: TRBJ2-2; CDR3 protein: CASRYLQGSGELFF
V gene: TRBV12-5; J gene: TRBJ1-6; CDR3 protein: CASGSQGLDSPLHF
V gene: TRBV24-1; J gene: TRBJ2-5; CDR3 protein: CATSDPTGIQETQYF
V gene: TRBV4-1; J gene: TRBJ2-7; CDR3 protein: CASSPGQGVSYEQYF
V gene: TRBV6-2/TRBV6-3; J gene: TRBJ2-1; CDR3 protein: CASSYNVGNEQFF
V gene: TRBV29-1; J gene: TRBJ2-2; CDR3 protein: CSVEGGTGLTGELFF
V gene: TRBV28; J gene: TRBJ2-5; CDR3 protein: CASSITGEETQYF
V gene: TRBV28; J gene: TRBJ2-5; CDR3 protein: CASNSARETQYF
V gene: TRBV6-5; J gene: TRBJ2-5; CDR3 protein: CASSYSPGGLGETQYF
V gene: TRBV5-8; J gene: TRBJ1-4; CDR3 protein: CASSGEGRGEKLFF
V gene: TRBV20-1; J gene: TRBJ2-3; CDR3 protein: CSAEQGATDTQYF
V gene: TRBV12-3/TRBV12-4; J gene: TRBJ2-5; CDR3 protein: CASSANRDRGLETQYF
V gene: TRBV7-7; J gene: TRBJ2-2; CDR3 protein: CASSLVGHTGELFF
V gene: TRBV7-2; J gene: TRBJ1-6; CDR3 protein: CASSLVPSGNSPLHF
V gene: TRBV20-1; J gene: TRBJ2-7; CDR3 protein: CSADRAQGNYEQYF
V gene: TRBV5-5; J gene: TRBJ2-5; CDR3 protein: CASRIEQGLKTQYF
V gene: TRBV20-1; J gene: TRBJ2-5; CDR3 protein: CSAGGDRVRETQYF
V gene: TRBV7-9; J gene: TRBJ1-3; CDR3 protein: CASSFSSSGNTIYF